The next 8 T cell receptor beta chains were all read from a single sample in a study of shared clonotypes between healthy human individuals. Profiled with immunoSEQ multiplex PCR; TCRdb holds only in-frame clones, not every one. The table has 1.5 million to 2.5 million clones, about 95% seen once. The naive CD8 population came from CD45RO-negative cells selected for CCR7, without terminally differentiated effector memory CD45RA+ cells. Sequenced material: naive CD8+ T cells sorted from blood. The receptors derive from a man aged 18 to 30 in good health.

The chain uses TRBV7-6 and TRBJ2-1; the D is unclear. Trimming stripped 5 bases from V and 7 bases from J, with 21 bases between. The CDR3 runs to 16 residues. The germline V gene encodes CDR1 SGHVS and CDR2 FNYEAQ. CDR3 sequence (DNA): TGTGCCAGCAGCCCCGATCCACCCGTGCACGGGAATGAGCAGTTCTTC. Its protein product is CASSPDPPVHGNEQFF. Using reference TRBV7-6 and TRBJ2-1 for the parts outside the CDR3, the full variable domain is GAGVSQSPRYKVTKRGQDVALRCDPISGHVSLYWYRQALGQGPEFLTYFNYEAQQDKSGLPNDRFSAERPEGSISTLTIQRTEQRDSAMYRCASSPDPPVHGNEQFFGPGTRLTVL.

The chain joins TRBV7-8 to TRBJ2-2; D remains ambiguous. CDR1 SGHVS and CDR2 FQNEAQ come from the germline V gene. Trimming removed 4 bases from V and 7 bases from J, with 7 bases in between. The CDR3 is 12 amino acids. The CDR3 bases are TGTGCCAGCAGCTCCGATGACGGGGAGCTGTTTTTT. Translation: CASSSDDGELFF.

The rearrangement joins TRBV27 to TRBJ2-7; 7 bases map to TRBD2. The CDR3 is made up of 15 amino acids. Germline trimming cut 5 bases from V and 2 bases from J; bases unmatched to any gene: 9. Germline values: CDR1 MNHEY, CDR2 SMNVEV (reference sequence). The CDR3 sequence: CASSSGAGMTYEQYF. The CDR3 DNA sequence: TGTGCCAGCAGTAGCGGAGCGGGGATGACCTACGAGCAGTACTTC.

The genes are TRBV13 and TRBJ1-2, with D tentatively TRBD1 (5 bases). The germline V and J ends were trimmed by 5 bases and 5 bases, with 15 bases remaining between them. In germline, CDR1 is PRHDT, CDR2 FYEKMQ (reference sequence). This CDR3 is 14 amino acids long. CDR3 sequence reads: CASSPQTDYYGYTF. CDR3 sequence (DNA): TGTGCCAGCAGCCCTCAGACAGACTATTATGGCTACACCTTC.

The rearrangement joins TRBV6-1 to TRBJ1-6; no clear D. This CDR3 comprises 12 residues. CDR1 and CDR2 (germline): MNHNS, SASEGT. V lost 4 bases and J 7 bases, leaving 5 bases between the germline ends. Written as DNA, the CDR3 is TGTGCCAGCAGTGGAAGGAATTCACCCCTCCACTTT. Residues: CASSGRNSPLHF.

The rearrangement links TRBV6-5 to TRBJ2-7, with 7 bases that match TRBD2. CDR3 length: 16 amino acids. Germline CDR1 reads MNHEY; CDR2 reads SVGAGI. J lost 4 bases, V lost 3 bases, and 12 bases had no gene match. The DNA for the CDR3 is TGTGCCAGCAGTTATTCCGCGGGAGAAACATGGTACGAGCAGTACTTC. It yields the protein CASSYSAGETWYEQYF.

The J gene is TRBJ2-7, the V gene TRBV7-9; a weak D match, TRBD2 (5 bases). V was cut by 2 bases and J by 3 bases, with 14 bases left in between. CDR3 length: 15 amino acids. The germline CDR1 and CDR2 sequences are SEHNR and FQNEAQ (reference sequence). The CDR3 is CASSLQLGLSYEQYF. CDR3 nucleotide sequence: TGTGCCAGCAGCTTACAACTCGGACTGAGCTACGAGCAGTACTTC. Combining the CDR3 with reference TRBV7-9 and TRBJ2-7 gives the whole variable domain DTGVSQNPRHKITKRGQNVTFRCDPISEHNRLYWYRQTLGQGPEFLTYFQNEAQLEKSRLLSDRFSAERPKGSFSTLEIQRTEQGDSAMYLCASSLQLGLSYEQYFGPGTRLTVT.

J is TRBJ2-7 and V is TRBV28; D gene unclear. Germline CDR1 reads MDHEN; CDR2 reads SYDVKM. Trimming took 5 bases from V and 6 from J, leaving 17 bases between them. This CDR3 contains 14 residues. The CDR3 spells CASSDPGAAGEQYF. The DNA for the CDR3 is TGTGCCAGCAGTGACCCTGGCGCAGCAGGCGAGCAGTACTTC.